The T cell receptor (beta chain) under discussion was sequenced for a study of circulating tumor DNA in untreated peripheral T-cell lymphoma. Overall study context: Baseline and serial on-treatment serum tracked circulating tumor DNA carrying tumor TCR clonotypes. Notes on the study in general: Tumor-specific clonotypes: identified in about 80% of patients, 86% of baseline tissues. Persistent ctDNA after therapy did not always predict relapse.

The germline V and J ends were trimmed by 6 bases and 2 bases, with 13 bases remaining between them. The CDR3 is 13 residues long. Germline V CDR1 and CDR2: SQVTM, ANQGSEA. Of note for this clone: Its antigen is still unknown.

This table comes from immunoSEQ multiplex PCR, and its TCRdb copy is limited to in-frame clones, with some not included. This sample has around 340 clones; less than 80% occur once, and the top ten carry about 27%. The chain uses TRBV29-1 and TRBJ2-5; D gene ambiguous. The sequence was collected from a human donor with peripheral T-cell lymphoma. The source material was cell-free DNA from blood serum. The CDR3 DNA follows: TGCAGCGTCTCCGGACGGTTGCAAGAGACCCAGTACTTC. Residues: CSVSGRLQETQYF.